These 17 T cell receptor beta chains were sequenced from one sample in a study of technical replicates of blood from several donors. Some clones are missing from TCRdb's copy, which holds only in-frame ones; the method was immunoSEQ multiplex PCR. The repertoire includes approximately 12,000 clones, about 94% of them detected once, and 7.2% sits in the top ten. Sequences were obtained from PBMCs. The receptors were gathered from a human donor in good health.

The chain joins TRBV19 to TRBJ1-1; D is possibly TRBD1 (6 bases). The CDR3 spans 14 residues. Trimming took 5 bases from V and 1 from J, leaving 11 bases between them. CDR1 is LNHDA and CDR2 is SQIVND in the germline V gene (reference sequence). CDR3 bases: TGTGCCAGTAGTCTCGTACAGGGGAACACTGAAGCTTTCTTT. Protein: CASSLVQGNTEAFF. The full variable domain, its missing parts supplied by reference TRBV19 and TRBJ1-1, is DGGITQSPKYLFRKEGQNVTLSCEQNLNHDAMYWYRQDPGQGLRLIYYSQIVNDFQKGDIAEGYSVSREKKESFPLTVTSAQKNPTAFYLCASSLVQGNTEAFFGQGTRLTVV.

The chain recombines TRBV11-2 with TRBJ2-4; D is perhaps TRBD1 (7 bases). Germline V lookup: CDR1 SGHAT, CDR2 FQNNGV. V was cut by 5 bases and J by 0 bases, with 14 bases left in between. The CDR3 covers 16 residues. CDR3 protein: CASSPRQGLAKNIQYF. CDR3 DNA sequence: TGTGCCAGCAGCCCCCGACAGGGACTAGCCAAAAACATTCAGTACTTC.

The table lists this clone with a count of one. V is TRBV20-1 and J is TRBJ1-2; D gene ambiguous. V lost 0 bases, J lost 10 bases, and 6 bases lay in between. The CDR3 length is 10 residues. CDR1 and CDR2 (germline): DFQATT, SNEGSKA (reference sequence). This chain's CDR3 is CSARDRYYTF. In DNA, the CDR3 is TGCAGTGCTAGAGATCGGTACTACACCTTC.

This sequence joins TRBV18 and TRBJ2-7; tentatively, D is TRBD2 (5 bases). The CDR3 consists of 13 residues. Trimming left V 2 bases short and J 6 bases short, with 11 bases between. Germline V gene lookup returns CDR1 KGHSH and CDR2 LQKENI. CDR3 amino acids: CASSPSGVGEQYF. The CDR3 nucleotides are TGTGCCAGCTCACCATCCGGGGTAGGCGAGCAGTACTTC.

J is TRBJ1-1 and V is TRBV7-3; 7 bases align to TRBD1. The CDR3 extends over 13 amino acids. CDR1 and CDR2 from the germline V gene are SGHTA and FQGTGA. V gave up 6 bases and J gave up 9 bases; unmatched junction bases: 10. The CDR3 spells CASRQSEGQKAFF. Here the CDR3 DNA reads TGTGCCAGCAGGCAATCTGAGGGACAGAAAGCTTTCTTT.

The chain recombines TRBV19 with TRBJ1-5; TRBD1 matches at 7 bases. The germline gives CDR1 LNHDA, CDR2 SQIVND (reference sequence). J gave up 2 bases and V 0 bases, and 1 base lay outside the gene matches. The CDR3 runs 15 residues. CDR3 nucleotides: TGTGCCAGTAGTATAGAAGACAGGGGCAATCAGCCCCAGCATTTT. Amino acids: CASSIEDRGNQPQHF.

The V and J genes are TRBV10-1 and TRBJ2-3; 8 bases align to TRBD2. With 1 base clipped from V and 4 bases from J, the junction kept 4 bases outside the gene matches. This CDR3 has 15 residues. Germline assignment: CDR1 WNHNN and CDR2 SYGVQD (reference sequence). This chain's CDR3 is CASSEYSGTADTQYF. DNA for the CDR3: TGCGCCAGCAGTGAGTATAGCGGGACGGCAGATACGCAGTATTTT.

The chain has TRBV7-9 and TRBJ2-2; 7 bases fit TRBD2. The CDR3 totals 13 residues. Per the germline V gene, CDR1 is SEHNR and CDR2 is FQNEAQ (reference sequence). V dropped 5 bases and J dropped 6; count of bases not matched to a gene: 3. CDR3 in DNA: TGTGCCAGCAGCCCTGGACTAGCCGGGGAGCTGTTTTTT. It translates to CASSPGLAGELFF. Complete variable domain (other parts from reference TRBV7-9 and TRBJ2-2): DTGVSQNPRHKITKRGQNVTFRCDPISEHNRLYWYRQTLGQGPEFLTYFQNEAQLEKSRLLSDRFSAERPKGSFSTLEIQRTEQGDSAMYLCASSPGLAGELFFGEGSRLTVL.

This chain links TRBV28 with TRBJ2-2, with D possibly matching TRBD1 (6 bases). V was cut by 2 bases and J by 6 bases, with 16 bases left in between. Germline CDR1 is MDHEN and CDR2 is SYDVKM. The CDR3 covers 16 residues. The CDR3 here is CASSLRGHQGPGELFF. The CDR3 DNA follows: TGTGCCAGCAGTTTAAGGGGACACCAAGGGCCCGGGGAGCTGTTTTTT.

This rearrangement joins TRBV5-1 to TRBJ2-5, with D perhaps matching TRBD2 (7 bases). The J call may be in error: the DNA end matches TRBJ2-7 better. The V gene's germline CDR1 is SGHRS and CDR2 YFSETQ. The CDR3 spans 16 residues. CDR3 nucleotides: TGCGCCAGCAGCTTGGGTCCCCCGGGGGGACACTACGAGCAGTACTTC. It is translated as CASSLGPPGGHYEQYF.

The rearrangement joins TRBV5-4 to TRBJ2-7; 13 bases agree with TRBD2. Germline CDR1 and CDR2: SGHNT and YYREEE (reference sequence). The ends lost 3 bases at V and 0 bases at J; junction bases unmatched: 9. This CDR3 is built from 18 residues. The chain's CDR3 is CASSSPGLAGVLSYEQYF. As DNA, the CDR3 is TGTGCCAGCAGCTCCCCTGGACTAGCGGGGGTTCTCTCCTACGAGCAGTACTTC.

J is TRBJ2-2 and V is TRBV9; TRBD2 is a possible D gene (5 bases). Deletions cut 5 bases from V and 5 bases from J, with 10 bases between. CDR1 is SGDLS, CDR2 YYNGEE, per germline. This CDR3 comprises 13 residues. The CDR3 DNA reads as TGTGCCAGCAGTAGCGCGCCAACCGGGGAGCTGTTTTTT. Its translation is CASSSAPTGELFF.

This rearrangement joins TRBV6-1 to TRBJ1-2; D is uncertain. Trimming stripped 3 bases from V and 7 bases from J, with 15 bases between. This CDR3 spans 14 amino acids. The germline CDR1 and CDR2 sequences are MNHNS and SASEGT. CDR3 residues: CASSDPGAGSGYTF. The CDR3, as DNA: TGTGCCAGCAGTGATCCGGGAGCAGGTAGTGGCTACACCTTC.

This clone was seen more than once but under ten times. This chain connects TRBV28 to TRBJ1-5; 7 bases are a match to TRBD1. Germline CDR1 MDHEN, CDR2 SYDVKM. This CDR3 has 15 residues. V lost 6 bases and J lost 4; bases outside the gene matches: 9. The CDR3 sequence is CASRALDRLNQPQHF. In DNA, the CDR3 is TGTGCCAGCAGGGCCCTGGACAGGCTAAATCAGCCCCAGCATTTT.

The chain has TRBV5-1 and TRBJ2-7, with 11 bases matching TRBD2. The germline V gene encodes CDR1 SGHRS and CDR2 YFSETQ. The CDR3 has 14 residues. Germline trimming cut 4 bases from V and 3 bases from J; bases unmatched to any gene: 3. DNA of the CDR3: TGCGCCAGCAGCGTAGGGACTAGCGGCTACGAGCAGTACTTC. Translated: CASSVGTSGYEQYF.

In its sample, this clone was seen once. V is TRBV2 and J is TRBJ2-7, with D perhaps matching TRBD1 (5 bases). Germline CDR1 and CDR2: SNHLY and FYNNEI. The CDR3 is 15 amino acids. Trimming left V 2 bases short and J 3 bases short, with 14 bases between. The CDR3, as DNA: TGTGCCAGCAGTGAAACCGGGCAGCAGGGCTACGAGCAGTACTTC. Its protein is CASSETGQQGYEQYF.

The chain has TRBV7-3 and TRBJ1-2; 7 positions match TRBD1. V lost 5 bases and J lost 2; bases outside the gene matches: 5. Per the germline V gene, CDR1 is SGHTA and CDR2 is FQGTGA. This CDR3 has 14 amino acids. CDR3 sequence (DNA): TGTGCCAGCAGCGTACAGGGACAGAACTATGGCTACACCTTC. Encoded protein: CASSVQGQNYGYTF.